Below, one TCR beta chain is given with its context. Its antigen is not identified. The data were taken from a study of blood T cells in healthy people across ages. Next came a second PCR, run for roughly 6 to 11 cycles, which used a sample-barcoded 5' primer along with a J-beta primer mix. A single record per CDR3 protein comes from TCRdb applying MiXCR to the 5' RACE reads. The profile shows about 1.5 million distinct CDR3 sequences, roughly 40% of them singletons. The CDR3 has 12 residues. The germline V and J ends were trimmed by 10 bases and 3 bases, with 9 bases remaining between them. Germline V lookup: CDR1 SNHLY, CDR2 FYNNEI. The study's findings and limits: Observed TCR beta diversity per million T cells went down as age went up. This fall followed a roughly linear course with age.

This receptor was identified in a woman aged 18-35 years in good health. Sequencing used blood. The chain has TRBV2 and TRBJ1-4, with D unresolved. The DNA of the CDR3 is TGTGCCAAAGGAGGGCCTAATGAAAAACTGTTTTTT. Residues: CAKGGPNEKLFF. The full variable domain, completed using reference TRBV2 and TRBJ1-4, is EPEVTQTPSHQVTQMGQEVILRCVPISNHLYFYWYRQILGQKVEFLVSFYNNEISEKSEIFDDQFSVERPDGSNFTLKIRSTKLEDSAMYFCAKGGPNEKLFFGSGTQLSVL.